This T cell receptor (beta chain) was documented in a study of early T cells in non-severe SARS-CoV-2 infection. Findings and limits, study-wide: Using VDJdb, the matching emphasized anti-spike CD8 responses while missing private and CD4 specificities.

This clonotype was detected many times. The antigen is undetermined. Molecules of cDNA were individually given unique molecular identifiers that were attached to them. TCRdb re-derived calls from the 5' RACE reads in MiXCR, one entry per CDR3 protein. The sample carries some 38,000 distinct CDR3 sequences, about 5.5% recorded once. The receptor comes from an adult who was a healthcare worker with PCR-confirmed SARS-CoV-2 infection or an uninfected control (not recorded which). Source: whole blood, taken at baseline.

The CDR3 loop is CASSLRDPAGRAQQYF. The DNA for the CDR3 is TGTGCCAGCAGCTTAAGGGATCCGGCGGGAAGGGCTCAGCAGTATTTT. The rearrangement links TRBV7-2 to TRBJ2-3, with D possibly matching TRBD2 (6 bases). There are 16 residues in the CDR3. The V and J ends lost 2 bases and 11 bases respectively, with 23 bases between them. The germline CDR1 and CDR2 sequences are SGHTA and FQGNSA. The variable domain in full, completed from reference TRBV7-2 and TRBJ2-3, reads GAGVSQSPSNKVTEKGKDVELRCDPISGHTALYWYRQSLGQGLEFLIYFQGNSAPDKSGLPSDRFSAERTGGSVSTLTIQRTQQEDSAVYLCASSLRDPAGRAQQYFGPGTRLTVL.